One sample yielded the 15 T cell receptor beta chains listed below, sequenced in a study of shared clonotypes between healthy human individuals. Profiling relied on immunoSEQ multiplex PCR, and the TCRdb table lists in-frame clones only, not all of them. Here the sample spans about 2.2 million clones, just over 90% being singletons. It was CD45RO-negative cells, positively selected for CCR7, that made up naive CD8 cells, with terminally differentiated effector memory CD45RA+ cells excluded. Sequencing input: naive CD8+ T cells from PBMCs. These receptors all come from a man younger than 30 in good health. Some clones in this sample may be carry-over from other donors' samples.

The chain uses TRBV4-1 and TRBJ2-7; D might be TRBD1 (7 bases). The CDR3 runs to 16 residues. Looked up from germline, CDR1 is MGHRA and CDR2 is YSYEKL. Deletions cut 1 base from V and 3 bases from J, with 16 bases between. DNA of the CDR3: TGCGCCAGCAGCCAAGGGAGGGGCAGGGGGAACTACGAGCAGTACTTC. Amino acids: CASSQGRGRGNYEQYF.

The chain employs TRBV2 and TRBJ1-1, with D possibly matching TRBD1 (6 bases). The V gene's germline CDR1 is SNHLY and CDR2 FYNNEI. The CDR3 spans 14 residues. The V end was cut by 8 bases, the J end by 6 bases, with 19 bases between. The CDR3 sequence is CASSGGGARPEAFF. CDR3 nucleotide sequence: TGTGCCAGCTCGGGCGGGGGGGCCCGACCTGAAGCTTTCTTT.

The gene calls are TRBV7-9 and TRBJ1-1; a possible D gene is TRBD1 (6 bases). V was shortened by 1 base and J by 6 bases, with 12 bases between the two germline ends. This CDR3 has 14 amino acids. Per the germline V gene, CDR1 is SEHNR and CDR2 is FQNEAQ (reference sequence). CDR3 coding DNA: TGTGCCAGCAGCTTAGTTTTGGGGGCGGCTGAAGCTTTCTTT. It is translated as CASSLVLGAAEAFF.

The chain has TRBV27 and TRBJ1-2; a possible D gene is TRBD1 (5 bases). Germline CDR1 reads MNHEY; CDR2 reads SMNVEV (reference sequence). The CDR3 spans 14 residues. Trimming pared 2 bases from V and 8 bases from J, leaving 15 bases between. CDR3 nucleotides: TGTGCCAGCAGTTTAAGACAGACCCCGGGGGGCTACACCTTC. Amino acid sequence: CASSLRQTPGGYTF.

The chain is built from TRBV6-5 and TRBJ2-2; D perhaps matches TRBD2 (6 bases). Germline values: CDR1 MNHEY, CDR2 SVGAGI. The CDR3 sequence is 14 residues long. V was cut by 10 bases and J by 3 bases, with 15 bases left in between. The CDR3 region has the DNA TGTGCCACCTCCATGGGGGGTTACACCGGGGAGCTGTTTTTT. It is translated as CATSMGGYTGELFF.

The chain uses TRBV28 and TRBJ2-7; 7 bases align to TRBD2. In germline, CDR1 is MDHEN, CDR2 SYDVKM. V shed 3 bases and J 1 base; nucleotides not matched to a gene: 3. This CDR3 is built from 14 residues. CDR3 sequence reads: CASSFAGESYEQYF. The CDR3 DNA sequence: TGTGCCAGCAGTTTCGCGGGAGAGTCCTACGAGCAGTACTTC.

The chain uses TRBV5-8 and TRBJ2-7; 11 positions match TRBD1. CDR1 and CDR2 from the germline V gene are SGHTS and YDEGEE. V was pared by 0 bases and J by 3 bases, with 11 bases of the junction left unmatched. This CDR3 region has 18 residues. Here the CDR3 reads CASSLVRQWTGGLYEQYF. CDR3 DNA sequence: TGTGCCAGCAGCTTGGTCAGACAATGGACAGGGGGCCTCTACGAGCAGTACTTC.

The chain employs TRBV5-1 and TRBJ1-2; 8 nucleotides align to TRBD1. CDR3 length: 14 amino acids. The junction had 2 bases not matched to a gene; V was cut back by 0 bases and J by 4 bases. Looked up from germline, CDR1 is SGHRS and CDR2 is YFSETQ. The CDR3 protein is CASSLETGAYGYTF. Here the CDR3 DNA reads TGCGCCAGCAGCTTGGAGACAGGGGCCTATGGCTACACCTTC. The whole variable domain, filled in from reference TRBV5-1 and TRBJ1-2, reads KAGVTQTPRYLIKTRGQQVTLSCSPISGHRSVSWYQQTPGQGLQFLFEYFSETQRNKGNFPGRFSGRQFSNSRSEMNVSTLELGDSALYLCASSLETGAYGYTFGSGTRLTVV.

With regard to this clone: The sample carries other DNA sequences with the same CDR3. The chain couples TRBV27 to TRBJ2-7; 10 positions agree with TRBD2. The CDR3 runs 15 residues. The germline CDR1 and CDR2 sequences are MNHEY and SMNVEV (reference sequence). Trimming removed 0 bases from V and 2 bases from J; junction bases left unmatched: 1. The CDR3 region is CASSLSLAGAYEQYF. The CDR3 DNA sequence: TGTGCCAGCAGTTTATCCCTAGCGGGGGCCTACGAGCAGTACTTC.

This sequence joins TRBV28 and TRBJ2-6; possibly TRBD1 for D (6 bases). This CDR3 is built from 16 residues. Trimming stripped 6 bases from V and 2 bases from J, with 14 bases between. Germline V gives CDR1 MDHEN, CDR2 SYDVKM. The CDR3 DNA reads TGTGCCAGCAGACTCAACAGGGTCGCTGGGGCCAACGTCCTGACTTTC. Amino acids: CASRLNRVAGANVLTF.

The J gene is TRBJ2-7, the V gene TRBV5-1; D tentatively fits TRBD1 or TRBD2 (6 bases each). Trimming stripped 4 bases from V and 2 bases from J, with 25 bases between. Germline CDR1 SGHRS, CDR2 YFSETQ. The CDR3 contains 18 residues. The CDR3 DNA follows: TGCGCCAGCAGCGCGGCGGGTCTGGGGGGCGGGCCTACCTACGAGCAGTACTTC. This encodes CASSAAGLGGGPTYEQYF.

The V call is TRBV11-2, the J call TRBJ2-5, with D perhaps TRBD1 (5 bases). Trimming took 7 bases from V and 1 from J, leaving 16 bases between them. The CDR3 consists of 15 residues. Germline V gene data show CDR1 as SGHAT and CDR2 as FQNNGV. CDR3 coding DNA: TGTGCCAGCACCCCCTGGGGCGGATTCCAAGAGACCCAGTACTTC. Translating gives CASTPWGGFQETQYF.

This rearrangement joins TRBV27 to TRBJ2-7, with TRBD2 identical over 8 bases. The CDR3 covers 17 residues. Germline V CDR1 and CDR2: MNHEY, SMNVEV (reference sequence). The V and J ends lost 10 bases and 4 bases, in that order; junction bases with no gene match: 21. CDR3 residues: CATAGVAPGRGAYEQYF. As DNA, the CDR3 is TGTGCCACAGCAGGAGTCGCCCCGGGGCGGGGGGCTTACGAGCAGTACTTC.

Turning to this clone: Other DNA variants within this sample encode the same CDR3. The DNA of the CDR3 is TGTGCCAGCAGTTACTCACTAGGAAGCTCCTACAATGAGCAGTTCTTC. Translating it yields CASSYSLGSSYNEQFF. This chain joins TRBV6-5 and TRBJ2-1, with D perhaps matching TRBD2 (5 bases). The V gene's germline CDR1 is MNHEY and CDR2 SVGAGI. The CDR3 extends over 16 amino acids. V lost 0 bases to trimming and J lost 0 bases, with 9 bases between them.

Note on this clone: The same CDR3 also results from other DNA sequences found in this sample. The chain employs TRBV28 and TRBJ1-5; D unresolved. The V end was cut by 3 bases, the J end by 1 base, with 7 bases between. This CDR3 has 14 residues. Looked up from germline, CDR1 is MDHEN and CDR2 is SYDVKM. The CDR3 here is CASSFLRSNQPQHF. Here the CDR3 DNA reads TGTGCCAGCAGTTTTCTCCGAAGCAATCAGCCCCAGCATTTT.